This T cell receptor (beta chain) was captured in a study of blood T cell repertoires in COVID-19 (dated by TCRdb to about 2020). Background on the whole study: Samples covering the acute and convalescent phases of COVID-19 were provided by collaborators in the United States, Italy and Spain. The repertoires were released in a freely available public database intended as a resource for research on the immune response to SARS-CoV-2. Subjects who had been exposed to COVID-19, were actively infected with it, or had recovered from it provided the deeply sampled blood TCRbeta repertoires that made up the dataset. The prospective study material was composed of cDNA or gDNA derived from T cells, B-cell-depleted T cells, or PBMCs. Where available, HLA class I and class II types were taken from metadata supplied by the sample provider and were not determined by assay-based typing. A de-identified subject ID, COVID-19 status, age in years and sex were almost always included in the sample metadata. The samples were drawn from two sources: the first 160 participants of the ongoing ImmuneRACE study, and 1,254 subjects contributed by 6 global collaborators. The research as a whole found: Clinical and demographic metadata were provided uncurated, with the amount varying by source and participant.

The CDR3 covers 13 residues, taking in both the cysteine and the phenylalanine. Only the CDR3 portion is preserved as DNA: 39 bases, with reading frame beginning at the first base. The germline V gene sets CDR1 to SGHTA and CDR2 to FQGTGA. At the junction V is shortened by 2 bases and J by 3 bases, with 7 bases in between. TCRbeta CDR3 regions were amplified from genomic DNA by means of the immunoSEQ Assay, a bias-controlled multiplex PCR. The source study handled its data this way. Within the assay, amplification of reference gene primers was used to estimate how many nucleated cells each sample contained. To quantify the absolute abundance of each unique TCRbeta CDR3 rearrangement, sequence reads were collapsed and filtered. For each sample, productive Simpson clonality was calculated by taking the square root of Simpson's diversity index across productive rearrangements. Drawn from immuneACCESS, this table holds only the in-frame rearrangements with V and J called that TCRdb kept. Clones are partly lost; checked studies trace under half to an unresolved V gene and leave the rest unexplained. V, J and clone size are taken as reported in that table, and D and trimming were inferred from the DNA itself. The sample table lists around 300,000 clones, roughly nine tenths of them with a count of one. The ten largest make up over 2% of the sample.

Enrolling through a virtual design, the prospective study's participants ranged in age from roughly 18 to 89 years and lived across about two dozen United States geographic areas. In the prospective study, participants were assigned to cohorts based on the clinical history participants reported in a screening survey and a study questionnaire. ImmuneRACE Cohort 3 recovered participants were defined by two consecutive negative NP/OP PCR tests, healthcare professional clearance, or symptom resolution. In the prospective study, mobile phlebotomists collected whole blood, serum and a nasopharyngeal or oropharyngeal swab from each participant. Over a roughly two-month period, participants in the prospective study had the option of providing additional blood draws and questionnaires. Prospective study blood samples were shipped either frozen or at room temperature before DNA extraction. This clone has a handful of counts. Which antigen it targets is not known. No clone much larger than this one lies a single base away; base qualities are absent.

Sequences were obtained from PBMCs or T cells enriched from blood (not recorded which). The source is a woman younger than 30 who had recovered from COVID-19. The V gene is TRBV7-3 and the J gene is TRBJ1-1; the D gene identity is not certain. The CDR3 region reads CASSLSGDTEAFF. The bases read TGTGCCAGCAGCTTATCCGGGGACACTGAAGCTTTCTTT.